The clone carrying this TCR beta chain occurred a few times. Its antigen remains unknown. This sample was taken from a study of cytomegalovirus exposure and HLA in healthy donors. Study outcomes and limitations: Solely CMV serostatus was available to characterize immune exposure.

Germline V gene data show CDR1 as SGHRS and CDR2 as YFSETQ. V shed 0 bases and J shed 6 bases, with 9 bases lying between them. There are 13 residues in the CDR3. Primers included in the PCR were 60 Vbeta and 13 Jbeta primers. Generated by immunoSEQ multiplex PCR, the TCRdb table keeps only in-frame clones and is missing some. Of approximately 90,000 clones in the sample, about 77% are singletons; the top ten hold around 3.2%. V usage is TRBV5-1 and J usage is TRBJ1-1; D uncertain. Sequencing was carried out using PBMCs. The receptor's source is a man aged 40-49 years in good health and CMV-seronegative. The CDR3 spells CASSLAGEAEAFF. For the CDR3, the DNA is TGCGCCAGCAGCTTGGCCGGCGAGGCTGAAGCTTTCTTT.